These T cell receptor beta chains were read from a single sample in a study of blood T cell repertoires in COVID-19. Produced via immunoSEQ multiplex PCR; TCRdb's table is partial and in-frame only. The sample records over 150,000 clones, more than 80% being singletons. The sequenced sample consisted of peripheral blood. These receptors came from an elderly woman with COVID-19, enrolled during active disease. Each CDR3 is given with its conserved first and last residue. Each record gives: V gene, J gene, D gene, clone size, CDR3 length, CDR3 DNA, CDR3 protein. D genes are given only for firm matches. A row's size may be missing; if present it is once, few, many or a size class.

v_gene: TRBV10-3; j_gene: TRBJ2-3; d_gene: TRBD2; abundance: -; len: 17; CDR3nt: TGTGCCATCAGTGACCATGATTTGGGGGGGGGCACAGATACGCAGTATTTT; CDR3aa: CAISDHDLGGGTDTQYF
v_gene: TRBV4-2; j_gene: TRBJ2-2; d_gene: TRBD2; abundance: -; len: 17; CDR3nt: TGTGCCAGCAGCCCGAGGACTAGCGGGGGGATCACCGGGGAGCTGTTTTTT; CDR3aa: CASSPRTSGGITGELFF
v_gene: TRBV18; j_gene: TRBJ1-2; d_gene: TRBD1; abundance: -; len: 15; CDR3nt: TGTGCCAGCTCACCTGCCGGACAGGGGGAGGGCGGCTACACCTTC; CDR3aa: CASSPAGQGEGGYTF
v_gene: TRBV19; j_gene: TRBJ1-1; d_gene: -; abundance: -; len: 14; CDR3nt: TGTGCCAGTAGTATAGGGCAGGGACAAACTGAAGCTTTCTTT; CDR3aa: CASSIGQGQTEAFF
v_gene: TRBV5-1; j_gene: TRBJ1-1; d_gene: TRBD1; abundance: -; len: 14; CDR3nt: TGCGCCAGCAGCTTCGGACAGGGGGGGACTGAAGCTTTCTTT; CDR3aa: CASSFGQGGTEAFF
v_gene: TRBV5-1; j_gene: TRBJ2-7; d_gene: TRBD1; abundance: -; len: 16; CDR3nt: TGCGCCAGCAGCTTGGATGTCCGGACAGGGGCCTCCGAGCAGTACTTC; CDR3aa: CASSLDVRTGASEQYF
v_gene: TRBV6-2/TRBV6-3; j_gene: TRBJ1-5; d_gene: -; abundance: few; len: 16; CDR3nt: TGTGCCAGCAGTTCTCCTCATATGGGGGCGAATCAGCCCCAGCATTTT; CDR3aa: CASSSPHMGANQPQHF
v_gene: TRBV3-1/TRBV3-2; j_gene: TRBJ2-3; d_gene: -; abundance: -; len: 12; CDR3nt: TGTGCCAGCAGCCCTGACAGCAATACGCAGTATTTT; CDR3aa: CASSPDSNTQYF
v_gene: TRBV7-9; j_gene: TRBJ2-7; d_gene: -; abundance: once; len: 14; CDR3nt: TGTGCCAGCAGCTTAGCGTCCAGTCGCTACGAGCAGTACTTC; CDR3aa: CASSLASSRYEQYF
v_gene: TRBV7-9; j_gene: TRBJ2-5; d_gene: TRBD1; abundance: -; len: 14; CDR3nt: TGTGCCAGCAGCCAAAGACAGGGGTGGGAGACCCAGTACTTC; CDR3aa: CASSQRQGWETQYF
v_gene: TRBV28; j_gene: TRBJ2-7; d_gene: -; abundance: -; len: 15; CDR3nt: TGTGCCAGCAGCCCTCTAGCGTCTGGGTCGAGCGAGCAGTACTTC; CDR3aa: CASSPLASGSSEQYF
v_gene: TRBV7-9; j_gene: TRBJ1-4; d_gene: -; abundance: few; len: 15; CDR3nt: TGTGCCAGCAGCTTAGCGACCGGGGGAGGTGAAAAACTGTTTTTT; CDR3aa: CASSLATGGGEKLFF
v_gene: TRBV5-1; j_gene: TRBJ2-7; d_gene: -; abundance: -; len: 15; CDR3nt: TGCGCCAGCAGCCAATCCGGGGTCTCCACGTACGAGCAGTACTTC; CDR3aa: CASSQSGVSTYEQYF
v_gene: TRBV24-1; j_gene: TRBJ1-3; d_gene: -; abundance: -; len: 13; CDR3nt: TGTGCCACCATGGAGAATGGAGGAAACACCATATATTTT; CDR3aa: CATMENGGNTIYF
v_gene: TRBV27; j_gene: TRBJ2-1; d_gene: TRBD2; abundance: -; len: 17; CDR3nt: TGTGCCAGCAGTCCCTTAACTGGGACTAGCGGCTACAATGAGCAGTTCTTC; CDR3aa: CASSPLTGTSGYNEQFF
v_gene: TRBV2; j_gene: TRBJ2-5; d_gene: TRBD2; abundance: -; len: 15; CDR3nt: TGTGCCAGCAGTTACCGGACTAGCGGGCAAGAGACCCAGTACTTC; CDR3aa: CASSYRTSGQETQYF
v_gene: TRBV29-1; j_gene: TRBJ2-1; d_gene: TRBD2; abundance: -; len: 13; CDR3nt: TGCAGCGTAGTAGCGGGGGGAAACAATGAGCAGTTCTTC; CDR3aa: CSVVAGGNNEQFF
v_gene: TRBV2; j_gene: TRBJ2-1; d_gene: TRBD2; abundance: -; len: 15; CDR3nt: TGTGCCAGCCTTAGGGGTGGCGGGGGAGACAATGAGCAGTTCTTC; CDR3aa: CASLRGGGGDNEQFF
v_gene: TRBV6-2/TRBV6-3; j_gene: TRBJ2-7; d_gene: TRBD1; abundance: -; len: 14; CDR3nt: TGTGCCAGCAGTTACGGGACAGGGGTCTACGAGCAGTACTTC; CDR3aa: CASSYGTGVYEQYF
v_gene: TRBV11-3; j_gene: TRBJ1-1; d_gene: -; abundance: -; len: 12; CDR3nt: TGTGCCAGCAGCTTAGCCGGCACTGAAGCTTTCTTT; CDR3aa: CASSLAGTEAFF
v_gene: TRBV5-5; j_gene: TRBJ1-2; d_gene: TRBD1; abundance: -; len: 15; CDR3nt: TGTGCCAGCAGCCGGACAGGGAGCGGTAACTATGGCTACACCTTC; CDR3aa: CASSRTGSGNYGYTF
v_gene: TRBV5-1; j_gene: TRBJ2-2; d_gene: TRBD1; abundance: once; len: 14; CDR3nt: TGCGCCAGCAAGGGACAGGGGGCGTCCGGGGAGCTGTTTTTT; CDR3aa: CASKGQGASGELFF
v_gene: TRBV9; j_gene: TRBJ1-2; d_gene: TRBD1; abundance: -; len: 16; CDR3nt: TGTGCCAGCAGCGTAGGCACAGGGGTTAGGGACTATGGCTACACCTTC; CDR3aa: CASSVGTGVRDYGYTF
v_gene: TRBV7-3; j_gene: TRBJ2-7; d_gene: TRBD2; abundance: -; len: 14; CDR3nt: TGTGCCAGCAGCTTAAGCGGGGGTTATGAGGAGCAGTACTTC; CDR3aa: CASSLSGGYEEQYF
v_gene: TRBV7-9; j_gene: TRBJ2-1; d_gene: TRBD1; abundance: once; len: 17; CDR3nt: TGTGCCAGCAGCTCACCGGTGCCGGGACAGGGGTTTTATGAGCAGTTCTTC; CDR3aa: CASSSPVPGQGFYEQFF
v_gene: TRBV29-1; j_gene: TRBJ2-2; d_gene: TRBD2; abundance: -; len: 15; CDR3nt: TGCAGCGCCCGTCTAGCGGGGGGGCGCACCGGGGAGCTGTTTTTT; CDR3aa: CSARLAGGRTGELFF
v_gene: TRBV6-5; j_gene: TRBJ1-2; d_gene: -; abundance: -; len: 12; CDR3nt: TGTGCCAGCATATTGGACAAAGGGGGCTACACCTTC; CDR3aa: CASILDKGGYTF
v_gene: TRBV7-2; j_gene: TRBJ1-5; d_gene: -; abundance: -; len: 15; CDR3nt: TGTGCCAGCAGCTTAGGTGGTGCTTACTATCAGCCCCAGCATTTT; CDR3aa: CASSLGGAYYQPQHF
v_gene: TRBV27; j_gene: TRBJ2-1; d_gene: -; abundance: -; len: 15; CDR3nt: TGTGCCAGCAGTTTCTGGGGCTCCACCTACAATGAGCAGTTCTTC; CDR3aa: CASSFWGSTYNEQFF
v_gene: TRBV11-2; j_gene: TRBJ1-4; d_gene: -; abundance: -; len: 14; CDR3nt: TGTGCCAGCAGCCTCAGGGGAAGGAATGAAAAACTGTTTTTT; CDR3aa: CASSLRGRNEKLFF
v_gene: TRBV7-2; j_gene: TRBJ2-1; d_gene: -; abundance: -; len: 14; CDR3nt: TGTGCCAGCAGCTTAGCTACAGGTGTCAATGAGCAGTTCTTC; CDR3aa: CASSLATGVNEQFF
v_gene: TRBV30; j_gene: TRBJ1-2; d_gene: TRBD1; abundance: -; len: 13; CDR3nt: TGTGCCTGGAGTGTTGGAGGGGGCCTGGGCTACACCTTC; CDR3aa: CAWSVGGGLGYTF
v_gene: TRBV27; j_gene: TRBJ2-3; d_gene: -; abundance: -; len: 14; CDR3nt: TGTGCCAGCAGTTTATGGGCAGGGGCGAATACGCAGTATTTT; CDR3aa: CASSLWAGANTQYF
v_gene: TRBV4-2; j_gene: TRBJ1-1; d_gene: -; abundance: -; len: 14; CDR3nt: TGTGCCAGCAGCCAAGATAAGCGCGGGGACGAAGCTTTCTTT; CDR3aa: CASSQDKRGDEAFF
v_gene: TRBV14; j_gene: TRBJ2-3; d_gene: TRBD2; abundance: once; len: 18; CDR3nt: TGTGCCAGCAGCCCGAGGTTCCTAGCGGGGGGTGGCACAGATACGCAGTATTTT; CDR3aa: CASSPRFLAGGGTDTQYF
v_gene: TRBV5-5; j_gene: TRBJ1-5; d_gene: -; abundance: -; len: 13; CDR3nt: TGTGCCAGCCGAGGGTCCGGCAATCAGCCCCAGCATTTT; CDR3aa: CASRGSGNQPQHF
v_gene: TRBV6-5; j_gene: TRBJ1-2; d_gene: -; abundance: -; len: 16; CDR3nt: TGTGCCAGCAGTTACTCGAATGGCGACTGCCTTTATGGCTACACCTTC; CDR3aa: CASSYSNGDCLYGYTF
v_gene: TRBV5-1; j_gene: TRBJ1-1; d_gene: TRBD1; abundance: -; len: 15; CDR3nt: TGCGCCAGCAGCGGGACAGGGGGAGGAGGTACTGAAGCTTTCTTT; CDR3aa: CASSGTGGGGTEAFF
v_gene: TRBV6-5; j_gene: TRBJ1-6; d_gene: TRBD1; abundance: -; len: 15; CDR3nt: TGTGCCAGCGGGCTGGAGGGGGCGGATAATTCACCCCTCCACTTT; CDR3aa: CASGLEGADNSPLHF
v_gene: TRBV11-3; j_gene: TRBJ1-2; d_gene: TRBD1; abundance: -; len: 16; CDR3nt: TGTGCCAGCAGCTTAGACCGGACAGGGGGCGACTATGGCTACACCTTC; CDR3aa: CASSLDRTGGDYGYTF
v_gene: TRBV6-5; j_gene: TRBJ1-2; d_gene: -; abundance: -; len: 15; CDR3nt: TGTGCCAGCAGTTACTCACAGGGTGTTAACTATGGCTACACCTTC; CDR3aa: CASSYSQGVNYGYTF